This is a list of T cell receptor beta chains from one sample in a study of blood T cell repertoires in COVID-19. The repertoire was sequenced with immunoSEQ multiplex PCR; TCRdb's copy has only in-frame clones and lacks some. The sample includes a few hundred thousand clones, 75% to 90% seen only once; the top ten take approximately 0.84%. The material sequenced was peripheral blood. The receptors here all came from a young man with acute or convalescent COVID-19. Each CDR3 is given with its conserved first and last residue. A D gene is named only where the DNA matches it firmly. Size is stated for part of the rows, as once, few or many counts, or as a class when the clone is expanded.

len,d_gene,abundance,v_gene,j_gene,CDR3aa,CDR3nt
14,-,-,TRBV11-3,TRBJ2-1,CASTEGGPHNEQFF,TGTGCCAGCACCGAGGGGGGGCCCCACAATGAGCAGTTCTTC
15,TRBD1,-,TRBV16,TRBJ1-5,CASSQSGQGNQPQHF,TGTGCCAGCAGCCAATCAGGACAGGGCAATCAGCCCCAGCATTTT
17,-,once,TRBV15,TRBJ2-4,CATTSNSPDSAWGIQYF,TGTGCCACCACCTCGAATAGCCCGGACTCCGCCTGGGGCATTCAGTACTTC
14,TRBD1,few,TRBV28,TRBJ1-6,CAVLKGAQDSPLHF,TGTGCCGTCTTAAAGGGGGCGCAGGACTCACCCCTCCACTTT
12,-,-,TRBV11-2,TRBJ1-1,CASSLQDTEAFF,TGTGCCAGCAGCTTACAGGACACTGAAGCTTTCTTT
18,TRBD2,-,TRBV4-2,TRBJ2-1,CASSQALAGGPLGNEQFF,TGTGCCAGCAGCCAGGCCCTAGCGGGGGGCCCCTTAGGCAATGAGCAGTTCTTC
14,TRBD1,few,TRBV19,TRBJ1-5,CASSMGQEYQPQHF,TGTGCCAGTAGTATGGGACAGGAGTATCAGCCCCAGCATTTT
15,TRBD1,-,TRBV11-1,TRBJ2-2,CASSKRDRGVGELFF,TGTGCCAGCAGCAAAAGGGACAGGGGAGTGGGGGAGCTGTTTTTT
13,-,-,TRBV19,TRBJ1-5,CACSTGRDQPQHF,TGTGCCTGCTCTACGGGTCGGGATCAGCCCCAGCATTTT
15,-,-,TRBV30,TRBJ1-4,CAWTVQGQPNEKLFF,TGTGCCTGGACCGTACAAGGACAGCCGAATGAAAAACTGTTTTTT
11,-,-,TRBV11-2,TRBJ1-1,CASCRNTEAFF,TGTGCCAGCTGCAGGAACACTGAAGCTTTCTTT
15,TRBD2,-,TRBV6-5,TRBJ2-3,CASMLRERSTDTQYF,TGTGCCAGCATGTTGCGGGAGAGGAGCACAGATACGCAGTATTTT
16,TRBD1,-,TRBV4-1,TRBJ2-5,CASSQVSRQGKETQYF,TGCGCCAGCAGCCAAGTATCCAGACAGGGAAAAGAGACCCAGTACTTC
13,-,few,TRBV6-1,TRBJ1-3,CASSDQGRATIYF,TGTGCCAGCAGTGACCAAGGCAGGGCAACCATATATTTT
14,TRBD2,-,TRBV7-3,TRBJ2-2,CASSAGTSTGELFF,TGTGCCAGCAGCGCCGGGACTAGCACCGGGGAGCTGTTTTTT
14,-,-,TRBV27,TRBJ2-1,CASSLALGGNEQFF,TGTGCCAGCAGTCTAGCCTTGGGCGGAAATGAGCAGTTCTTC
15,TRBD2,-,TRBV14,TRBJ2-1,CASSQWLAGAYEQFF,TGTGCCAGCAGCCAGTGGCTAGCGGGAGCCTATGAGCAGTTCTTC
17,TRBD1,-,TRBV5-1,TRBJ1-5,CASSLGQGGGGNQPQHF,TGCGCCAGCAGCCTCGGACAGGGAGGAGGAGGGAATCAGCCCCAGCATTTT
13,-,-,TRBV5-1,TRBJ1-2,CASSWGQADGYTF,TGCGCCAGCAGCTGGGGACAAGCTGACGGCTACACCTTC
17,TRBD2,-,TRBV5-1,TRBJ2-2,CASRTGTSGGNTGELFF,TGCGCCAGCAGGACCGGGACTAGCGGGGGGAACACCGGGGAGCTGTTTTTT
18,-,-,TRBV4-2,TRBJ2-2,CASSLVPAGTSNTGELFF,TGTGCCAGCAGCCTCGTTCCCGCCGGGACTTCGAACACCGGGGAGCTGTTTTTT
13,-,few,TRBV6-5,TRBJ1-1,CASSYEGLTEAFF,TGTGCCAGCAGTTACGAGGGACTCACTGAAGCTTTCTTT
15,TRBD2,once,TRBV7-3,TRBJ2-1,CASSLTRGAYNEQFF,TGTGCCAGCAGCTTAACACGGGGGGCCTACAATGAGCAGTTCTTC
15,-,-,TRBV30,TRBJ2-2,CAWSVRPGEYRELFF,TGTGCCTGGAGTGTACGGCCAGGGGAATACCGGGAGCTGTTTTTT
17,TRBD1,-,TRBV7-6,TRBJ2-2,CASSFPGGYGLPGELFF,TGTGCCAGCAGCTTCCCAGGGGGTTACGGCCTCCCCGGGGAGCTGTTTTTT
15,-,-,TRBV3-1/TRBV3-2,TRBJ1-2,CASSGGIRVDYGYTF,TGTGCCAGCAGTGGGGGGATCAGGGTTGACTATGGCTACACCTTC
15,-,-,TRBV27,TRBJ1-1,CASSLSDSPNTEAFF,TGTGCCAGCAGTTTATCTGACAGTCCGAACACTGAAGCTTTCTTT
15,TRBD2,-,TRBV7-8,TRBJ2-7,CASSFKRDEPYEQYF,TGTGCCAGCAGCTTCAAGCGGGACGAGCCCTACGAGCAGTACTTC
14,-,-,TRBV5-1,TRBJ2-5,CASSETASQETQYF,TGCGCCAGCAGCGAAACAGCCAGTCAAGAGACCCAGTACTTC
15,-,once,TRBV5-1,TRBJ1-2,CASSLAYSAGSSYTF,TGCGCCAGCAGCTTGGCCTACTCGGCAGGGTCCAGCTACACCTTC
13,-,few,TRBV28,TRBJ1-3,CASSYPFVNTIYF,TGTGCCAGCAGTTATCCCTTCGTAAACACCATATATTTT
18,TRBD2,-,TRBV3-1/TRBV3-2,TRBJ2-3,CASSQDWISGEITDTQYF,TGTGCCAGCAGCCAAGATTGGATTAGCGGGGAAATCACAGATACGCAGTATTTT
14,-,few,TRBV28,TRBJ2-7,CASSLGADLYEQYF,TGTGCCAGCAGTTTAGGAGCGGATCTTTACGAGCAGTACTTC
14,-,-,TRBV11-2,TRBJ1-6,CASSLAGKSSPLHF,TGTGCCAGCAGCTTAGCGGGGAAGTCTTCACCCCTCCACTTT
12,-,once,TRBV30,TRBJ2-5,CAWSGLEETQYF,TGTGCCTGGAGTGGACTGGAGGAGACCCAGTACTTC
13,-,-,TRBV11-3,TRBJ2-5,CASSAHRQETQYF,TGTGCCAGCAGCGCACACCGACAAGAGACCCAGTACTTC
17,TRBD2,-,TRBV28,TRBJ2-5,CASRKGLAGARGVAQYF,TGTGCCAGCCGGAAGGGACTAGCGGGGGCGCGGGGGGTAGCCCAGTACTTC
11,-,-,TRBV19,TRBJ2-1,CASSTYNEQFF,TGTGCCAGTAGTACGTACAATGAGCAGTTCTTC
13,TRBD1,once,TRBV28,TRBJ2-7,CASSFSNRGEQYF,TGTGCCAGCAGTTTTAGTAACAGGGGCGAGCAGTACTTC
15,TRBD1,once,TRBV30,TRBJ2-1,CAWSVGQGSYNEQFF,TGTGCCTGGAGTGTAGGACAGGGCTCCTACAATGAGCAGTTCTTC
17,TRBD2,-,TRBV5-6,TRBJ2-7,CASSRFAGTIAAYEQYF,TGTGCCAGCAGCCGCTTTGCCGGGACTATAGCGGCCTACGAGCAGTACTTC
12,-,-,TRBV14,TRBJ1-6,CASRTDYSPLHF,TGTGCCAGTAGGACAGACTATTCACCCCTCCACTTT
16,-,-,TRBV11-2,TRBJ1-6,CASSSSPGQSNSPLHF,TGTGCCAGCAGCTCTTCGCCGGGACAAAGTAATTCACCCCTCCACTTT
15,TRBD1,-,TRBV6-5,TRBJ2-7,CASRGTGGRAYEQYF,TGTGCCAGCAGGGGGACAGGGGGCCGAGCCTACGAGCAGTACTTC
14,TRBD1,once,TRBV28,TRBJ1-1,CASSPSRGYTEAFF,TGTGCCAGCAGTCCCTCCAGGGGGTACACTGAAGCTTTCTTT